The 32 T cell receptor beta chains in this list originate from one sample, sequenced in a study of CD8 T cells in Susac syndrome. An input of about 0.45 to 1 ug of RNA was subjected to reverse transcription using random hexamers. Each CDR3 protein gets one entry after TCRdb re-called the immunoSEQ multiplex PCR reads with MiXCR. Here the sample spans over 120,000 distinct CDR3 sequences, approximately 95% being singletons. The source material was CD4+ T cells from PBMCs. These receptors came from a human donor with Susac syndrome.

This clonotype has just one count. The V and J genes are TRBV25-1 and TRBJ1-2; 7 bases match TRBD1. Germline CDR1 is MGHDK and CDR2 is SYGVNS. V dropped 4 bases and J dropped 5; count of bases not matched to a gene: 7. The CDR3 consists of 14 residues. The CDR3 here is CASSASGTAYGYTF. The CDR3 DNA sequence: TGTGCCAGCAGTGCCTCCGGGACAGCTTATGGCTACACCTTC.

This chain connects TRBV30 to TRBJ2-7, with 11 bases matching TRBD1. This CDR3 contains 17 residues. CDR1 and CDR2 from the germline V gene are GTSNPN and SVGIG (reference sequence). V was pared by 5 bases and J by 3 bases, with 15 bases of the junction left unmatched. The CDR3 protein is CAWGTGGAARVDYEQYF. As DNA, the CDR3 is TGTGCCTGGGGGACAGGGGGGGCAGCCCGAGTCGACTACGAGCAGTACTTC.

V and J are TRBV20-1 and TRBJ1-5; D may be TRBD1 (6 bases). The V gene lost 1 base and the J gene lost 0 bases, with 7 bases spanning the gap. The V gene's germline CDR1 is DFQATT and CDR2 SNEGSKA (reference sequence). CDR3 size: 14 residues. The CDR3 here is CSARGTASNQPQHF. CDR3 sequence (DNA): TGCAGTGCTAGAGGGACAGCTAGCAATCAGCCCCAGCATTTT.

The V gene is TRBV2, the J gene TRBJ1-2; 9 nucleotides align to TRBD1. CDR3 size: 13 residues. The V gene end was trimmed by 6 bases and the J gene end by 8 bases; junction bases not matched to a gene: 7. Germline-derived CDR1 and CDR2 are SNHLY and FYNNEI. CDR3 region: CASRFETGGGYTF. DNA of the CDR3: TGTGCCAGCAGATTTGAGACAGGGGGAGGCTACACCTTC.

The chain is built from TRBV6-5 and TRBJ1-6, with D unclear. This CDR3 is 13 amino acids long. V lost 7 bases, J lost 6 bases, and 10 bases lay in between. Germline CDR1 MNHEY, CDR2 SVGAGI. CDR3 protein: CASNGRSNSPLHF. The CDR3 region has the DNA TGTGCCAGCAATGGCAGGAGTAATTCACCCCTCCACTTT.

This clonotype was observed once. This rearrangement joins TRBV12-3 or TRBV12-4 to TRBJ2-5; tentatively, D is TRBD1 (6 bases). Deletions cut 5 bases from V and 1 base from J, with 11 bases between. The CDR3 has 14 amino acids. CDR3 bases: TGTGCCAGCAGTCGTGGCAGGGGCCAAGAGACCCAGTACTTC. Amino acid sequence: CASSRGRGQETQYF.

This clonotype appeared once. The chain uses TRBV29-1 and TRBJ1-1; D ambiguous. Germline CDR1 and CDR2: SQVTM and ANQGSEA. This CDR3 is 12 amino acids long. Trimming cost V 3 bases and J 3 bases, with 8 bases left between them. CDR3 amino acids: CSVDSGDTEAFF. Written as DNA, the CDR3 is TGCAGCGTTGACTCCGGGGACACTGAAGCTTTCTTT.

This clonotype was recorded once. The J gene is TRBJ1-2, the V gene TRBV7-9, with D possibly matching TRBD1 (5 bases). There are 13 residues in the CDR3. Germline CDR1 and CDR2: SEHNR and FQNEAQ (reference sequence). Deletions cut 3 bases from V and 7 bases from J, with 12 bases between. The CDR3 is CASSFQGKGGYTF. In DNA, the CDR3 is TGTGCCAGCAGCTTTCAGGGAAAAGGTGGCTACACCTTC.

The chain uses TRBV27 and TRBJ2-7, with 8 positions matching TRBD1. The V gene end was trimmed by 6 bases and the J gene end by 0 bases; junction bases not matched to a gene: 10. Germline values: CDR1 MNHEY, CDR2 SMNVEV (reference sequence). This CDR3 is 16 amino acids long. The CDR3 sequence is CASSPGQGSSSYEQYF. CDR3 sequence (DNA): TGTGCCAGCAGCCCCGGACAGGGTTCAAGCTCCTACGAGCAGTACTTC.

The chain recombines TRBV5-1 with TRBJ2-7, with D hard to call. The germline V gene has CDR1 SGHRS and CDR2 YFSETQ. Trimming cost V 2 bases and J 2 bases, with 14 bases left between them. The CDR3 covers 15 residues. In DNA form, the CDR3 reads TGCGCCAGCAGCTTAAATTGGGCCTCAACCTACGAGCAGTACTTC. Protein: CASSLNWASTYEQYF.

The rearrangement joins TRBV20-1 to TRBJ1-2, with D tentatively TRBD1 (5 bases). Trimming removed 1 base from V and 7 bases from J, with 10 bases in between. CDR1 DFQATT and CDR2 SNEGSKA come from the germline V gene (reference sequence). CDR3 size: 12 residues. CDR3 residues: CSARVQAGGYTF. The CDR3 nucleotides read TGCAGTGCTAGAGTACAGGCTGGTGGCTACACCTTC.

The genes are TRBV12-3 or TRBV12-4 and TRBJ1-1, with D hard to call. CDR3 length equals 12 residues. V lost 3 bases and J lost 5, with 7 bases in between. CDR3 nucleotide sequence: TGTGCCAGCAGTTTTTTGCAGACTGAAGCTTTCTTT. Amino acid sequence: CASSFLQTEAFF.

The chain employs TRBV10-3 and TRBJ2-1, with D perhaps TRBD1 or TRBD2 (5 bases each). CDR1 ENHRY and CDR2 SYGVKD come from the germline V gene. The CDR3 contains 14 residues. Trimming shortened V by 4 bases and J by 8 bases, and 15 bases separated the two germline ends. The CDR3 coding sequence is TGTGCCATCAGTGGGACTTTTCTAGGGGATGAGCAGTTCTTC. It codes for CAISGTFLGDEQFF.

The V and J genes are TRBV9 and TRBJ2-5; 9 bases line up with TRBD2. The length of the CDR3 is 16 residues. Looked up from germline, CDR1 is SGDLS and CDR2 is YYNGEE. V trimming: 0 bases; J trimming: 1 base; junction bases outside the gene matches: 4. The CDR3 DNA reads TGTGCCAGCAGCGTAGGGGCGGGGGGGATCCAAGAGACCCAGTACTTC. Translation gives CASSVGAGGIQETQYF.

The gene calls are TRBV9 and TRBJ2-1, with TRBD1 matching 9 bases. Germline V lookup: CDR1 SGDLS, CDR2 YYNGEE. V lost 4 bases to trimming and J lost 4 bases; unmatched junction nucleotides: 24. The CDR3 has 21 amino acids. The CDR3 region is CASSPNLRDRASPRLYNEQFF. Here the CDR3 DNA reads TGTGCCAGCAGCCCTAACCTGAGGGACAGGGCGTCACCCCGGCTTTACAATGAGCAGTTCTTC.

This clonotype was recorded once. The J gene is TRBJ2-7, the V gene TRBV7-8, with 9 bases matching TRBD1. The V gene end was trimmed by 4 bases and the J gene end by 3 bases; junction bases not matched to a gene: 4. CDR3 length equals 14 residues. Germline CDR1 reads SGHVS; CDR2 reads FQNEAQ. CDR3 bases: TGTGCCAGCAGCTGGGGACAGGGCAACTACGAGCAGTACTTC. This gives the protein CASSWGQGNYEQYF.

This chain connects TRBV30 to TRBJ2-7; 9 bases agree with TRBD1. The junction had 6 bases not matched to a gene; V was cut back by 3 bases and J by 3 bases. Germline lookup yields CDR1 GTSNPN and CDR2 SVGIG (reference sequence). CDR3 size: 14 residues. The CDR3 coding sequence is TGTGCCTGGAGGCGGACAGGGGCCCTCTACGAGCAGTACTTC. Protein: CAWRRTGALYEQYF.

The V and J genes are TRBV12-3 or TRBV12-4 and TRBJ2-5; perhaps TRBD1 as D (5 bases). The CDR3 loop spans 14 amino acids. V lost 1 base, J lost 5 bases, and 11 bases lay in between. In DNA, the CDR3 is TGTGCCAGCAGTTTAGGGCAGGGTGTGGAGACCCAGTACTTC. It translates to CASSLGQGVETQYF.

V is TRBV9 and J is TRBJ2-6; D ambiguous. Per the germline V gene, CDR1 is SGDLS and CDR2 is YYNGEE. The CDR3 is made up of 13 amino acids. Between the trimmed V and J ends, which lost 7 bases and 2 bases, there was a span of 7 bases. The CDR3 protein is CASGFPGANVLTF. The CDR3 coding sequence is TGTGCCAGCGGATTCCCTGGGGCCAACGTCCTGACTTTC. Combining the CDR3 with reference TRBV9 and TRBJ2-6 gives the whole variable domain DSGVTQTPKHLITATGQRVTLRCSPRSGDLSVYWYQQSLDQGLQFLIQYYNGEERAKGNILERFSAQQFPDLHSELNLSSLELGDSALYFCASGFPGANVLTFGAGSRLTVL.

This chain connects TRBV5-4 to TRBJ1-6; D unclear. The CDR3 length is 17 residues. Germline values: CDR1 SGHNT, CDR2 YYREEE (reference sequence). Trimming shortened V by 0 bases and J by 3 bases, and 13 bases separated the two germline ends. CDR3 DNA sequence: TGTGCCAGCAGCTTGGCCCCGAAGATGAACTATAATTCACCCCTCCACTTT. Its protein product is CASSLAPKMNYNSPLHF.

CDR3 protein: CAWKFGTSRDEQYF. The CDR3 DNA is TGTGCCTGGAAGTTTGGGACTAGCCGTGACGAGCAGTACTTC. The rearrangement uses TRBV30 and TRBJ2-7; TRBD2 matches at 9 bases. V trimming: 4 bases; J trimming: 5 bases; junction bases outside the gene matches: 9. This CDR3 has 14 amino acids. Germline CDR1 is GTSNPN and CDR2 is SVGIG (reference sequence). Full variable domain (remainder filled in from reference TRBV30 and TRBJ2-7): SQTIHQWPATLVQPVGSPLSLECTVEGTSNPNLYWYRQAAGRGLQLLFYSVGIGQISSEVPQNLSASRPQDRQFILSSKKLLLSDSGFYLCAWKFGTSRDEQYFGPGTRLTVT.

This chain links TRBV28 with TRBJ1-5; D is undetermined. CDR3 length: 13 residues. The germline V gene has CDR1 MDHEN and CDR2 SYDVKM. V dropped 7 bases and J dropped 9 bases, with 16 bases sitting between them. The CDR3 DNA reads as TGTGCCAGCAATCTCAACATGTTGGGGCCCCAGCATTTT. The encoded protein is CASNLNMLGPQHF.

The V gene is TRBV14, the J gene TRBJ1-4, with D possibly being TRBD1 (6 bases). With 2 bases removed from V and 0 bases from J, the gap between germline ends came to 7 bases. The CDR3 covers 15 residues. CDR1 is SGHDN, CDR2 FVKESK, per germline. The CDR3 bases are TGTGCCAGCAGCCAAAGGACAGCAACTAATGAAAAACTGTTTTTT. This codes for CASSQRTATNEKLFF.

V gene TRBV28 combines with J gene TRBJ2-3; 9 nucleotides align to TRBD2. Germline V gives CDR1 MDHEN, CDR2 SYDVKM. The V gene end was trimmed by 4 bases and the J gene end by 5 bases; junction bases not matched to a gene: 13. This CDR3 is built from 17 residues. The CDR3 protein is CASSSSALREGGDTQYF. CDR3 nucleotides: TGTGCCAGCAGTTCCTCCGCCCTGCGGGAGGGCGGAGATACGCAGTATTTT.

The rearrangement links TRBV6-6 to TRBJ2-2, with a possible D match to TRBD2 (5 bases). Germline CDR1 is MNHNY and CDR2 is SVGAGI (reference sequence). The CDR3 length is 14 residues. Trimming removed 0 bases at V and 6 bases at J, with 8 bases between. CDR3 sequence: CASSYSNGAGELFF. CDR3 nucleotides: TGTGCCAGCAGTTACTCGAACGGGGCCGGGGAGCTGTTTTTT.

This clonotype was recorded once. V is TRBV3-1 and J is TRBJ2-1; 9 bases map to TRBD1. The CDR3 extends over 15 amino acids. Per germline, CDR1 LGHDT and CDR2 YNNKEL (reference sequence). The trim removed 2 bases at V and 9 bases at J, leaving 8 bases unmatched. The CDR3 sequence is CASSQHGTGNSEQFF. Here the CDR3 DNA reads TGTGCCAGCAGCCAACACGGGACAGGGAACAGTGAGCAGTTCTTC.

The V gene is TRBV6-5, the J gene TRBJ2-2; 8 bases align to TRBD1. CDR3 size: 15 residues. Looked up from germline, CDR1 is MNHEY and CDR2 is SVGAGI. V was pared by 2 bases and J by 5 bases, with 4 bases of the junction left unmatched. The CDR3 bases are TGTGCCAGCAGTTACGGGACAGGTCCGACCGGGGAGCTGTTTTTT. Protein: CASSYGTGPTGELFF.

This chain uses TRBV4-1 with TRBJ2-7; TRBD2 is a possible D gene (6 bases). The CDR3 length is 15 residues. The V end was cut by 5 bases, the J end by 7 bases, with 21 bases between. Germline values: CDR1 MGHRA, CDR2 YSYEKL. CDR3 coding DNA: TGCGCCAGCAGCAACAACAAGGGGCCCCGGGGGGAGCAGTACTTC. Its protein product is CASSNNKGPRGEQYF.

This chain joins TRBV10-3 and TRBJ1-3; D ambiguous. Trimming removed 10 bases from V and 0 bases from J, with 10 bases in between. The CDR3 loop spans 13 amino acids. From germline, CDR1 is ENHRY and CDR2 SYGVKD. CDR3 bases: TGTGCCAGCGCGGATGGCTCTGGAAACACCATATATTTT. This translates into CASADGSGNTIYF.

The J gene is TRBJ2-7, the V gene TRBV4-1, with 11 bases lining up with TRBD2. Germline values: CDR1 MGHRA, CDR2 YSYEKL. The CDR3 is 15 residues long. The J segment lost 3 bases and the V segment lost 2 bases, leaving 3 bases of the junction unmatched. The DNA of the CDR3 is TGCGCCAGCAGCCAAACTAGCGGGAGTGTCTACGAGCAGTACTTC. Translating it yields CASSQTSGSVYEQYF.

The sample holds one count of this clonotype. V and J are TRBV6-5 and TRBJ2-3; no reliable D call. Germline lookup yields CDR1 MNHEY and CDR2 SVGAGI. V was clipped by 11 bases and J by 3 bases, with 12 bases between them. This CDR3 comprises 12 residues. CDR3 in amino acids: CAPSRRTDTQYF. CDR3 nucleotides: TGTGCCCCCTCGAGGAGAACAGATACGCAGTATTTT.

The chain recombines TRBV20-1 with TRBJ2-3, with 7 bases matching TRBD1. Germline V gene sequence: CDR1 DFQATT, CDR2 SNEGSKA (reference sequence). The CDR3 contains 15 residues. The trim removed 4 bases at V and 5 bases at J, leaving 12 bases unmatched. The CDR3 is CSATLLRQGRDTQYF. Written as DNA, the CDR3 is TGCAGTGCTACACTACTCAGACAGGGTCGAGATACGCAGTATTTT.